This T cell receptor (beta chain) was recorded in a study of long-term antiretroviral therapy in people with HIV. The study, taken as a whole, reports: Comparison with controls showed narrower CDR3 length ranges in HIV repertoires. Across all time points, the repertoire was dominated by clones that expanded before ART.

Comments on this clone: Antigen: not known.

Trimming took 8 bases from V and 4 from J; bases not matched to a gene: 8. Germline V gene lookup returns CDR1 SNHLY and CDR2 FYNNEI. The CDR3 consists of 15 residues. The study used samples holding 1-10 million cryopreserved PBMC before DNA extraction. The assay, immunoSEQ v3.0, was run at survey level. Sequencing was intended to reach about 35,000-50,000 T-cell genomes per sample. Sequenced by immunoSEQ multiplex PCR; TCRdb stores in-frame clones only, minus some. The sample carries tens of thousands of clones, roughly 92% recorded once. This receptor was identified in a woman aged 40 to 50 with HIV. Source: unsorted PBMCs, taken roughly 6.5 years after starting antiretroviral therapy. This chain uses TRBV2 with TRBJ1-5; TRBD1 matches at 10 bases. The CDR3 coding sequence is TGTGCCAGCCTCCGGGACAGGGGTCGGAATCAGCCCCAGCATTTT. Protein sequence: CASLRDRGRNQPQHF.